Listed below are T cell receptor beta chains from one sample, sequenced in a study of metastatic and nonmetastatic thyroid tumors. MiXCR was used by TCRdb to re-call the PCR reads. This sample has 20,000 to 25,000 clones, with roughly a fifth found just once. The sequencing sample was made of blood. These receptors came from a female donor with papillary thyroid cancer or a benign thyroid nodule (not recorded which). Some clones in this sample may be carry-over from other donors' samples. Both conserved end residues are part of each CDR3. A D gene is named only where the DNA matches it firmly. Size is omitted from some rows. Given values are once, few, many or a class for expanded clones.

-	-	TRBV20-1	TRBJ1-1	CSPPTGTQIAALF	TGCAGTCCACCGACCGGGACCCAAATTGCAGCTCTCTTT
many	-	TRBV7-2	TRBJ2-2	CASSLIYRGGELFF	TGTGCCAGCAGCTTAATTTACCGGGGAGGGGAGCTGTTTTTT
-	TRBD2	TRBV10-3	TRBJ2-5	CAITVGSSGGPMYF	TGTGCCATCACCGTAGGAAGTAGCGGGGGTCCTATGTACTTC
-	-	TRBV25-1	TRBJ2-3	CASSDAGFQEYF	TGTGCCAGCAGTGACGCAGGGTTTCAGGAGTATTTT
many	-	TRBV7-2	TRBJ2-1	CASSLGTKSEQFF	TGTGCCAGCAGCTTGGGTACGAAGAGTGAGCAGTTCTTC
-	-	TRBV20-1	TRBJ2-7	CSARVMGGYQREQYF	TGCAGTGCTAGAGTGATGGGCGGGTATCAGCGAGAGCAGTACTTC
few	-	TRBV12-3/TRBV12-4	TRBJ1-2	CAIITPGTYGYTF	TGTGCCATCATTACCCCAGGGACCTATGGCTACACCTTC
-	TRBD2	TRBV7-6	TRBJ2-5	CASGTSCPQYF	TGTGCCAGCGGGACTAGTTGTCCCCAGTACTTC
many	-	TRBV7-2	TRBJ1-5	CASSFTGPNQPQHF	TGTGCCAGCAGCTTCACGGGCCCTAATCAGCCCCAGCATTTT
many	TRBD2	TRBV7-9	TRBJ2-1	CASSLVLAGGPNEQFF	TGTGCCAGCAGCTTAGTTCTGGCGGGGGGGCCTAATGAGCAGTTCTTC
many	-	TRBV12-3/TRBV12-4	TRBJ1-5	CASSLGGGGNQPQHF	TGTGCCAGCAGTTTAGGGGGGGGGGGCAATCAGCCCCAGCATTTT
many	-	TRBV7-9	TRBJ2-3	CASSQDRTARWRKGQYF	TGTGCCAGCAGCCAGGATAGGACAGCCAGATGGAGGAAGGGGCAGTATTTT
-	-	TRBV20-1	TRBJ2-2	CSATSSDHGELFF	TGCAGTGCTACCTCTAGCGATCACGGGGAGCTGTTTTTT
few	-	TRBV5-1	TRBJ1-2	CASSSMTRGDGYTF	TGCGCCAGCAGCTCGATGACAAGGGGCGATGGCTACACCTTC
many	TRBD2	TRBV27	TRBJ2-1	CASSHPAGVLDEQFF	TGTGCCAGCAGTCACCCAGCGGGAGTGTTGGATGAGCAGTTCTTC
many	-	TRBV10-3	TRBJ1-6	CAIRPEVLYNSPLHF	TGTGCCATCAGACCGGAGGTCCTTTATAATTCACCCCTCCACTTT
many	TRBD2	TRBV7-2	TRBJ2-1	CASSFRASGRNEQFF	TGTGCCAGCAGCTTCAGGGCTAGCGGGAGAAATGAGCAGTTCTTC
-	-	TRBV3-1	TRBJ2-2	CASSQDGRTGELVF	TGTGCCAGCAGCCAAGATGGCCGGACCGGGGAGCTGGTTTTT
many	TRBD1	TRBV11-2	TRBJ2-5	CASSPGGFRETQYF	TGTGCCAGCAGCCCAGGGGGATTCAGGGAGACCCAGTACTTC
medium-sized	-	TRBV12-3/TRBV12-4	TRBJ1-2	CASSKGEDYGYTF	TGTGCCAGCAGTAAAGGGGAGGACTATGGCTACACCTTC
-	TRBD1	TRBV6-2/TRBV6-3	TRBJ2-2	CASIGAGTGITGELFF	TGTGCCAGCATCGGTGCCGGGACAGGGATAACCGGGGAGCTGTTTTTT
many	-	TRBV7-6	TRBJ2-5	CASSLPRETQYF	TGTGCCAGCAGTCTACCTCGGGAGACCCAGTACTTC
many	-	TRBV7-2	TRBJ2-5	CASSRDTQETQYF	TGTGCCAGCAGCCGAGACACTCAAGAGACCCAGTACTTC
-	TRBD2	TRBV20-1	TRBJ2-2	CSAPDRTSDNTGELFF	TGCAGTGCCCCGGATCGGACTAGCGATAACACCGGGGAGCTGTTTTTT
many	-	TRBV30	TRBJ1-1	CAWNPTRNTEAFF	TGTGCCTGGAACCCGACAAGGAACACTGAAGCTTTCTTT
many	-	TRBV30	TRBJ2-5	CAWSWGVFQETQYF	TGTGCCTGGAGTTGGGGGGTATTCCAAGAGACCCAGTACTTC
few	-	TRBV6-1	TRBJ2-5	CASSQDLQELQETQYF	TGTGCCAGCAGCCAAGACCTTCAGGAACTCCAAGAGACCCAGTACTTC
-	-	TRBV4-1	TRBJ2-3	CASSQVGGSCTDTQYF	TGCGCAAGCAGCCAAGTAGGTGGATCTTGCACAGATACGCAGTATTTT
-	-	TRBV6-5	TRBJ2-6	CASSYKVGSLANVLTF	TGTGCCAGCAGTTACAAAGTAGGGAGTTTGGCCAACGTCCTGACTTTC
-	TRBD2	TRBV20-1	TRBJ2-1	CSPPGGENNEHFF	TGCAGTCCCCCTGGGGGGGAAAACAATGAGCACTTCTTC
many	-	TRBV9	TRBJ1-1	CASSAKLQGNTEAFF	TGTGCCAGCAGCGCGAAACTACAGGGGAACACTGAAGCTTTCTTT
many	TRBD2	TRBV29-1	TRBJ2-5	CSVGIGGGIGETQYF	TGCAGCGTTGGAATAGGCGGGGGGATAGGGGAGACCCAGTACTTC
-	TRBD2	TRBV11-2	TRBJ2-3	CASSLVVRGGQYTQYF	TGTGCCAGCAGCTTAGTTGTGCGGGGGGGCCAATATACGCAGTATTTT
once	-	TRBV30	TRBJ1-5	CAWSVLGSQPQHF	TGTGCCTGGAGTGTACTCGGCAGCCAGCCCCAGCATTTT
few	-	TRBV6-1	TRBJ2-3	CASSPTTLTDTQYF	TGTGCCAGCAGTCCCACGACTCTCACAGATACGCAGTATTTT
many	TRBD1	TRBV28	TRBJ1-4	CASSSPTGGYEKLFF	TGTGCCAGCAGTTCCCCGACAGGGGGCTATGAAAAACTGTTTTTT
many	-	TRBV10-3	TRBJ1-4	CAIGRDQSEKLFF	TGTGCCATCGGCCGGGACCAGAGTGAAAAACTGTTTTTT
many	TRBD1	TRBV2	TRBJ1-4	CASKRGTGGEKLFF	TGTGCCAGCAAGCGGGGGACAGGCGGTGAAAAACTGTTTTTT
medium-sized	TRBD1	TRBV20-1	TRBJ1-1	CSASEGGSTEAFF	TGCAGTGCTAGTGAAGGGGGCTCCACTGAAGCTTTCTTT
-	-	TRBV20-1	TRBJ1-1	CSAWGTVRTEAFF	TGCAGTGCCTGGGGTACAGTGCGTACTGAAGCTTTCTTT